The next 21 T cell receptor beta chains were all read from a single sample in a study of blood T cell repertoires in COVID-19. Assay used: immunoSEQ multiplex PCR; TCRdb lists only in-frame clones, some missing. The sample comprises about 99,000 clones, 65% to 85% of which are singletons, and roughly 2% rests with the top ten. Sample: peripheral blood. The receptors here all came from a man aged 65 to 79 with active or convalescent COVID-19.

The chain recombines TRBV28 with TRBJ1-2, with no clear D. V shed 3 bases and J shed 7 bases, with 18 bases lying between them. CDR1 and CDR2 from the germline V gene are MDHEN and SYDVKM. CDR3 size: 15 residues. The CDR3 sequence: CASSFNWLEGSGYTF. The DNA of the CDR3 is TGTGCCAGCAGTTTTAATTGGTTGGAGGGTTCTGGCTACACCTTC.

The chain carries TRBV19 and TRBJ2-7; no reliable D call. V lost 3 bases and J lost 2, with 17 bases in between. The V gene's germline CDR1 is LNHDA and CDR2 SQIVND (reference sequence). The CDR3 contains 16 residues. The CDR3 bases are TGTGCCAGTAGTATCCGAGTCCATTTAAATACCTACGAGCAGTACTTC. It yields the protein CASSIRVHLNTYEQYF.

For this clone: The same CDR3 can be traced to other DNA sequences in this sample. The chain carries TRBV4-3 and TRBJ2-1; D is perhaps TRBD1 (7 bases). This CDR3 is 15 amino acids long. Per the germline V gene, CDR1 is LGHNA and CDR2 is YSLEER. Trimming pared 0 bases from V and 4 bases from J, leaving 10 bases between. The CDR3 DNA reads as TGCGCCAGCAGCCAAGAGGCAGGGGGGTACAATGAGCAGTTCTTC. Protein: CASSQEAGGYNEQFF.

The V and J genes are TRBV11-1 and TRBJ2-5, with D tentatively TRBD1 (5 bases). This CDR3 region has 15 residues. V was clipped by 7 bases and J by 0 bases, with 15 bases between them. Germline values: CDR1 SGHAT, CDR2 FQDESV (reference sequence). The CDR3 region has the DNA TGTGCCAGCAAAGCTCGCGACAGCTACCAAGAGACCCAGTACTTC. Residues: CASKARDSYQETQYF.

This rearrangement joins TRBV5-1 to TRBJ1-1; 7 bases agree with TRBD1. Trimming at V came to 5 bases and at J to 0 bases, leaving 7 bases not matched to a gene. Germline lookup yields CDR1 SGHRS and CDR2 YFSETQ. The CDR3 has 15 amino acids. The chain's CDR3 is CASRNSGGMNTEAFF. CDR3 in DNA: TGCGCCAGCAGAAATTCAGGGGGGATGAACACTGAAGCTTTCTTT.

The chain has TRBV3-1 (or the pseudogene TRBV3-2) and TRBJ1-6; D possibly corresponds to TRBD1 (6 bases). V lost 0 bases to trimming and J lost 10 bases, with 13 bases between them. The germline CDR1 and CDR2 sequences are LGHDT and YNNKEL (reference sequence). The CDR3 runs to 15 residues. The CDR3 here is CASSQEGGARSPLHF. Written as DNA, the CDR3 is TGTGCCAGCAGCCAAGAGGGGGGGGCTAGGTCACCCCTCCACTTT.

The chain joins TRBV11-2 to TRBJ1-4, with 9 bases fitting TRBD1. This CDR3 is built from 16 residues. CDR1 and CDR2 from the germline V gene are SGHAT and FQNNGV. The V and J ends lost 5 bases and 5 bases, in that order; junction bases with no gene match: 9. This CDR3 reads CASSLSGQGWNEKLFF. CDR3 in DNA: TGTGCCAGCAGCCTATCTGGACAGGGGTGGAATGAAAAACTGTTTTTT.

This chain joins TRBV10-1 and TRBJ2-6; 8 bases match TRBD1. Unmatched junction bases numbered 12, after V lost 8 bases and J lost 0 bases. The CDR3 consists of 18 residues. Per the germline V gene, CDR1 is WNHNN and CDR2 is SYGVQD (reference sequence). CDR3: CASSKGDRSYSGANVLTF. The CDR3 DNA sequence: TGCGCCAGCTCAAAGGGGGACAGGTCCTACTCTGGGGCCAACGTCCTGACTTTC.

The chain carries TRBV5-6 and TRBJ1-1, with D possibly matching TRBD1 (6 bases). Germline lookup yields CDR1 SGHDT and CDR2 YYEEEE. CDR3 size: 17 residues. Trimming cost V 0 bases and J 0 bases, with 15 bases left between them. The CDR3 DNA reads TGTGCCAGCAGCTTGGTCGGGGGGCGCGGTATGAACACTGAAGCTTTCTTT. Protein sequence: CASSLVGGRGMNTEAFF.

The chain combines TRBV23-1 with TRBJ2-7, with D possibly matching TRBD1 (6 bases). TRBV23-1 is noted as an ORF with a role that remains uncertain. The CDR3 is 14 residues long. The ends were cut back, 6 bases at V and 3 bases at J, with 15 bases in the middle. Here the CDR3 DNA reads TGCGCCAGCAGAACAGGGAACCCCCGCTACGAGCAGTACTTC. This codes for CASRTGNPRYEQYF.

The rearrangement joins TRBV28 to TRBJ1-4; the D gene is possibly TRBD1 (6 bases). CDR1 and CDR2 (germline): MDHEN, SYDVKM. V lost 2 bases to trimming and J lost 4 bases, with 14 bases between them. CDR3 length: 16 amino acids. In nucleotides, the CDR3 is TGTGCCAGCAGTTTAGCGGGGGCGGAAGTTAATGAAAAACTGTTTTTT. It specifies CASSLAGAEVNEKLFF.

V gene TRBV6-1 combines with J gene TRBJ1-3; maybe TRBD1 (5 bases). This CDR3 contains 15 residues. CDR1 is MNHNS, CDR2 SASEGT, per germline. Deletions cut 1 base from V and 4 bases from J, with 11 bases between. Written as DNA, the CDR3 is TGTGCCAGCAGTGAAGGATTTTGGACAGGAAACACCATATATTTT. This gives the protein CASSEGFWTGNTIYF.

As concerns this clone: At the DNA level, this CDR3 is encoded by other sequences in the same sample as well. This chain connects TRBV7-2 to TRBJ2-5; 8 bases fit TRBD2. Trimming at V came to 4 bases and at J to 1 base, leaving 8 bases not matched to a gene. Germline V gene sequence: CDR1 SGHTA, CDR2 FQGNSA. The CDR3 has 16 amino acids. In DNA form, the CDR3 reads TGTGCCAGCAGCTGGGGGGGGACTAGAGGCCAAGAGACCCAGTACTTC. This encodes CASSWGGTRGQETQYF.

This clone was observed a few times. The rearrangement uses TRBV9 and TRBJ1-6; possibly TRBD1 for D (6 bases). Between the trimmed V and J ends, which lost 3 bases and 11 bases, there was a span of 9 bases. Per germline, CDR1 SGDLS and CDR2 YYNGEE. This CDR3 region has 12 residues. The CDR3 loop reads CASSASGAPLHF. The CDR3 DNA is TGTGCCAGCAGCGCCTCAGGGGCACCCCTCCACTTT.

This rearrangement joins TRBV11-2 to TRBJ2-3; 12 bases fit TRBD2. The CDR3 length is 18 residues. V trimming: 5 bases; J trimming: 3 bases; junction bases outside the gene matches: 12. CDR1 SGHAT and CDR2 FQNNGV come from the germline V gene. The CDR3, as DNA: TGTGCCAGCAGCGCTACCCTGACTAGCGGGGGTACGACAGATACGCAGTATTTT. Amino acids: CASSATLTSGGTTDTQYF.

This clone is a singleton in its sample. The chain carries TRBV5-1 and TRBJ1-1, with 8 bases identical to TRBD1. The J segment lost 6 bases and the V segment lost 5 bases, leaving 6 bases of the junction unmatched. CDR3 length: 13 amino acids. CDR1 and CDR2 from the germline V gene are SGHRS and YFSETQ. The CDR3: CASSSGGVAEAFF. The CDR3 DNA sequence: TGCGCCAGCAGTTCAGGGGGCGTGGCTGAAGCTTTCTTT.

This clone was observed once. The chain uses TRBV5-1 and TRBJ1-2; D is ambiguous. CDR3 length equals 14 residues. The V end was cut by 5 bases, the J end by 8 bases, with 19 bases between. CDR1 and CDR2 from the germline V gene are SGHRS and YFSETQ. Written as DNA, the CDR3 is TGCGCCAGCAGTCGTAGTGATGGGTTGGAGGGCTACACCTTC. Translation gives CASSRSDGLEGYTF.

In DNA, the CDR3 is TGTGCCAGCAGCTTTCAGGTTCCCACTGAAGCTTTCTTT. It codes for CASSFQVPTEAFF. This chain connects TRBV7-8 to TRBJ1-1; D gene uncertain. Germline CDR1 and CDR2: SGHVS and FQNEAQ. The CDR3 runs to 13 residues. V lost 3 bases to trimming and J lost 4 bases, with 9 bases between them.

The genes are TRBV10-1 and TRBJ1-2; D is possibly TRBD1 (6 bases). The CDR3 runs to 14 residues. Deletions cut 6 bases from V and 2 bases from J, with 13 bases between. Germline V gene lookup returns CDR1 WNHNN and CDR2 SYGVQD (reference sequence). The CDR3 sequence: CASRSRGNNYGYTF. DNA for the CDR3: TGCGCCAGCAGGTCGAGGGGGAACAACTATGGCTACACCTTC.

The CDR3 protein is CASSPRTGAQETQYF. CDR3 nucleotide sequence: TGTGCCAGCTCACCACGAACAGGGGCCCAAGAGACCCAGTACTTC. The chain has TRBV18 and TRBJ2-5; 7 bases align to TRBD1. The junction had 3 bases not matched to a gene; V was cut back by 1 base and J by 1 base. The CDR3 has 15 amino acids. The germline V gene encodes CDR1 KGHSH and CDR2 LQKENI.

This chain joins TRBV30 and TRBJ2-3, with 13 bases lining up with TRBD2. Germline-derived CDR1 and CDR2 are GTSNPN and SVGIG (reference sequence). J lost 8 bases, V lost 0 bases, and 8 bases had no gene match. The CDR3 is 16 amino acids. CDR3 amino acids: CAWSVYGTSGAPTQYF. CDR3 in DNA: TGTGCCTGGAGTGTTTACGGGACTAGCGGGGCCCCTACGCAGTATTTT. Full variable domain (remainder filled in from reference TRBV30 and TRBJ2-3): SQTIHQWPATLVQPVGSPLSLECTVEGTSNPNLYWYRQAAGRGLQLLFYSVGIGQISSEVPQNLSASRPQDRQFILSSKKLLLSDSGFYLCAWSVYGTSGAPTQYFGPGTRLTVL.